A selection of T cell receptor beta chains follows, all from one sample in a study of cytomegalovirus exposure and HLA in healthy donors. Only in-frame clones appear in the TCRdb table, and some are missing; sequencing was by immunoSEQ multiplex PCR. The sample comprises approximately 110,000 clones, about 83% of which are singletons, and about 5.2% rests with the top ten. The specimen was PBMCs. These receptors were obtained from a female donor in good health and CMV-seropositive. Both conserved end residues are part of each CDR3. Fields, in order: CDR3 protein, V gene.

CDR3aa: CASSVDRGGELQFF
v_gene: TRBV7-3

CDR3aa: CASSANRGENTEAFF
v_gene: TRBV7-8

CDR3aa: CASRPGGTEAFF
v_gene: TRBV7-2

CDR3aa: CASSRRGQGNQPQHF
v_gene: TRBV6-6

CDR3aa: CATSAGGSTSYEQYF
v_gene: TRBV4-2

CDR3aa: CSVATQGASEAFF
v_gene: TRBV29-1

CDR3aa: CASSPSSRQTSDTQYF
v_gene: TRBV18

CDR3aa: CASKYRSPGDTEAFF
v_gene: TRBV6-6

CDR3aa: CASSWTSGSRRDTQYF
v_gene: TRBV9

CDR3aa: CASSWDSSGNTIYF
v_gene: TRBV6-5

CDR3aa: CASTPLRGKLFF
v_gene: TRBV28

CDR3aa: CASSRGAAVTTNEKLFF
v_gene: TRBV7-9

CDR3aa: CASSAEERSLHF
v_gene: TRBV13

CDR3aa: CASSGYRGGDTEAFF
v_gene: TRBV6-1

CDR3aa: CASSSVGVGTDTQYF
v_gene: TRBV28

CDR3aa: CASSGAGGPSDTQYF
v_gene: TRBV6-4

CDR3aa: CAWSRGPPGAQHF
v_gene: TRBV30

CDR3aa: CASSRASGRASYEQYF
v_gene: TRBV18

CDR3aa: CASSLDGTNYGYTF
v_gene: TRBV7-9

CDR3aa: CASAAPGHTGELFF
v_gene: TRBV6-1

CDR3aa: CATSRWGQGDQPQHF
v_gene: TRBV15

CDR3aa: CASSDIGGNQPQHF
v_gene: TRBV6-1

CDR3aa: CASSLLAGGGNEQFF
v_gene: TRBV7-3

CDR3aa: CASSPRDRETNEKLFF
v_gene: TRBV18

CDR3aa: CASSERTRSETQYF
v_gene: TRBV2

CDR3aa: CASSPPGTGGGYTF
v_gene: TRBV11-2

CDR3aa: CAWSAYMNTEAFF
v_gene: TRBV30

CDR3aa: CASLRSRSSYNEQFF
v_gene: TRBV5-8

CDR3aa: CASSSGRVYGEQYF
v_gene: TRBV7-3

CDR3aa: CAWRQTGTGTEAFF
v_gene: TRBV30

CDR3aa: CASSPSGFEREAKNIQYF
v_gene: TRBV18

CDR3aa: CASSLGNLAGGEQYF
v_gene: TRBV7-9

CDR3aa: CASSQDIGRVSTGELFF
v_gene: TRBV4-2

CDR3aa: CASSQAPGQGLYRSTDTQYF
v_gene: TRBV23-1

CDR3aa: CASSPGTKLNEQFF
v_gene: TRBV7-9

CDR3aa: CASSLLNQPQHF
v_gene: TRBV7-9

CDR3aa: CASSITSGVNNEQFF
v_gene: TRBV5-1

CDR3aa: CASSLERTGTYEQYF
v_gene: TRBV5-5

CDR3aa: CASSASRGGWLETQYF
v_gene: TRBV6-1

CDR3aa: CASSVAGTANSGNTIYF
v_gene: TRBV9

CDR3aa: CASTGQGGYGYTF
v_gene: TRBV2